The 22 T cell receptor beta chains in this list originate from one sample, sequenced in a study of CD8 T cells in Susac syndrome. With random hexamers, reverse transcription was performed on about 0.45 to 1 ug of RNA. TCRdb ran MiXCR on the immunoSEQ multiplex PCR reads and lists one entry per CDR3 protein. The sample yields tens of thousands of distinct CDR3 sequences, approximately 96% seen once. The sequenced sample was CD8+ T cells from PBMCs. Source of these receptors: a human donor with Susac syndrome.

The chain carries TRBV13 and TRBJ1-2; 9 nucleotides line up with TRBD1. The CDR3 runs to 16 residues. The V gene end was trimmed by 0 bases and the J gene end by 2 bases; junction bases not matched to a gene: 4. The germline CDR1 and CDR2 sequences are PRHDT and FYEKMQ (reference sequence). This CDR3 reads CASSLGRQGENYGYTF. The CDR3 DNA follows: TGTGCCAGCAGCTTAGGGAGACAGGGGGAAAACTATGGCTACACCTTC.

This rearrangement joins TRBV20-1 to TRBJ1-2; D might be TRBD1 (5 bases). V was clipped by 7 bases and J by 0 bases, with 18 bases between them. The CDR3 totals 15 residues. Germline V CDR1 and CDR2: DFQATT, SNEGSKA (reference sequence). The CDR3 spells CSGGVPAVANYGYTF. CDR3 sequence (DNA): TGCAGTGGGGGGGTTCCGGCAGTAGCTAACTATGGCTACACCTTC.

The chain carries TRBV13 and TRBJ2-3, with D perhaps assigned TRBD1 or TRBD2 (5 bases each). The CDR3 is made up of 16 amino acids. The germline gives CDR1 PRHDT, CDR2 FYEKMQ (reference sequence). V shed 0 bases and J shed 5 bases, with 15 bases lying between them. The CDR3 reads CASSLGLTGTEDTQYF. CDR3 DNA: TGTGCCAGCAGCTTAGGCCTAACGGGGACGGAAGATACGCAGTATTTT.

This chain joins TRBV29-1 and TRBJ1-2; weak D call: TRBD1 (5 bases). This CDR3 spans 13 amino acids. Trimming left V 6 bases short and J 4 bases short, with 15 bases between. Germline assignment: CDR1 SQVTM and CDR2 ANQGSEA. CDR3 coding DNA: TGCAGCGTCGAGGGGATCTCTGGCTATGGCTACACCTTC. Amino acids: CSVEGISGYGYTF.

V is TRBV29-1 and J is TRBJ1-1; D possibly corresponds to TRBD1 (5 bases). The CDR3 extends over 13 amino acids. Deletions cut 1 base from V and 10 bases from J, with 16 bases between. Germline assignment: CDR1 SQVTM and CDR2 ANQGSEA. CDR3 amino acids: CSVEGDPAYPAFF. As DNA, the CDR3 is TGCAGCGTTGAAGGGGACCCCGCCTATCCAGCTTTCTTT.

The chain carries TRBV25-1 and TRBJ1-1, with 8 bases identical to TRBD1. The junction had 6 bases not matched to a gene; V was cut back by 1 base and J by 2 bases. The CDR3 consists of 16 residues. Germline CDR1 reads MGHDK; CDR2 reads SYGVNS. This CDR3 is CASSESRRGRNTEAFF. DNA of the CDR3: TGTGCCAGCAGTGAATCCCGCAGGGGGCGAAACACTGAAGCTTTCTTT.

The chain employs TRBV30 and TRBJ1-5; D uncertain. The CDR3 spans 13 residues. CDR1 is GTSNPN, CDR2 SVGIG, per germline (reference sequence). V was trimmed by 4 bases and J by 4 bases, leaving 11 bases between them. CDR3 sequence (DNA): TGTGCCTGGACCAAAAGCAGAAATCAGCCCCAGCATTTT. Amino acid sequence: CAWTKSRNQPQHF. The entire variable domain, with the rest obtained from reference TRBV30 and TRBJ1-5, is as follows: SQTIHQWPATLVQPVGSPLSLECTVEGTSNPNLYWYRQAAGRGLQLLFYSVGIGQISSEVPQNLSASRPQDRQFILSSKKLLLSDSGFYLCAWTKSRNQPQHFGDGTRLSIL.

V is TRBV24-1 and J is TRBJ2-1, with 9 positions matching TRBD2. The CDR3 totals 13 residues. The V and J ends lost 5 bases and 12 bases, in that order; junction bases with no gene match: 7. In germline, CDR1 is KGHDR, CDR2 SFDVKD. In DNA, the CDR3 is TGTGCCACCAGTGTGATGCGGGGGGGCGGGCAGTTCTTC. It yields the protein CATSVMRGGGQFF.

The chain uses TRBV23-1 and TRBJ1-2, with D uncertain. TRBV23-1 is recorded as an ORF, its role being uncertain. Trimming took off 7 bases at V and 3 bases at J, with 18 bases between the two ends. This CDR3 is built from 15 residues. The CDR3 here is CASTPERRWDYGYTF. The CDR3, as DNA: TGCGCCAGCACCCCTGAGCGGAGATGGGACTATGGCTACACCTTC.

The chain couples TRBV4-3 to TRBJ2-3, with D possibly being TRBD1 (6 bases). Trimming shortened V by 1 base and J by 4 bases, and 9 bases separated the two germline ends. Germline V gives CDR1 LGHNA, CDR2 YSLEER. CDR3 length: 14 amino acids. CDR3 coding DNA: TGCGCCAGCAGCCAAGGCGAGGGGGCAGATACGCAGTATTTT. Encoded protein: CASSQGEGADTQYF.

The rearrangement uses TRBV29-1 and TRBJ2-3; 7 positions agree with TRBD1. CDR1 is SQVTM and CDR2 is ANQGSEA in the germline V gene. V dropped 8 bases and J dropped 7; count of bases not matched to a gene: 12. The CDR3 covers 13 residues. The DNA of the CDR3 is TGCAGCACCCAGAGGGACAGCCTTTATACGCAGTATTTT. Protein product: CSTQRDSLYTQYF.

The V gene is TRBV20-1, the J gene TRBJ2-1; unclear D gene. The V and J ends lost 3 bases and 3 bases respectively, with 3 bases between them. The CDR3 contains 11 residues. Germline lookup yields CDR1 DFQATT and CDR2 SNEGSKA (reference sequence). The CDR3 bases are TGCAGTGCTAGCTACTACAATGAGCAGTTCTTC. Amino acid sequence: CSASYYNEQFF.

The gene calls are TRBV3-1 and TRBJ2-5; D unclear. V was trimmed by 5 bases and J by 0 bases, leaving 10 bases between them. The CDR3 spans 14 residues. Per the germline V gene, CDR1 is LGHDT and CDR2 is YNNKEL (reference sequence). The CDR3 loop is CASSDSVNQETQYF. The CDR3 bases are TGTGCCAGCAGCGATTCGGTTAACCAAGAGACCCAGTACTTC.

This chain uses TRBV20-1 with TRBJ2-7; possible D gene TRBD2, 5 bases. V lost 6 bases to trimming and J lost 1 base, with 13 bases between them. The CDR3 length is 13 residues. Germline CDR1 is DFQATT and CDR2 is SNEGSKA (reference sequence). CDR3 nucleotides: TGCAGTGCCGACCGAGAGGGTTCCTACGAGCAGTACTTC. Protein product: CSADREGSYEQYF.

The chain employs TRBV20-1 and TRBJ2-1, with 11 bases lining up with TRBD2. The germline gives CDR1 DFQATT, CDR2 SNEGSKA (reference sequence). The CDR3 is 14 amino acids. The trim removed 3 bases at V and 8 bases at J, leaving 6 bases unmatched. CDR3 sequence reads: CSASRSGGAYEQFF. CDR3 bases: TGCAGTGCTAGTCGTAGCGGGGGGGCCTATGAGCAGTTCTTC.

This clonotype was seen once. The CDR3 loop is CASRATMRRGGTDTQYF. CDR3 nucleotides: TGTGCCAGCAGAGCCACGATGAGGCGGGGGGGAACAGATACGCAGTATTTT. The rearrangement links TRBV27 to TRBJ2-3; 9 nucleotides agree with TRBD2. The germline V gene has CDR1 MNHEY and CDR2 SMNVEV (reference sequence). The J segment lost 3 bases and the V segment lost 6 bases, leaving 13 bases of the junction unmatched. This CDR3 region has 17 residues.

The CDR3 DNA reads TGTGCCTGGAGAGACGACGGGCCCGATGGGTACTTC. Translation: CAWRDDGPDGYF. J is TRBJ2-4 and V is TRBV30, with D uncertain. Germline V gene data show CDR1 as GTSNPN and CDR2 as SVGIG (reference sequence). The ends were cut back, 3 bases at V and 15 bases at J, with 18 bases in the middle. This CDR3 spans 12 amino acids.

The J gene is TRBJ1-1, the V gene TRBV20-1, with 8 bases fitting TRBD1. Per the germline V gene, CDR1 is DFQATT and CDR2 is SNEGSKA (reference sequence). The CDR3 runs 13 residues. After removal of 0 bases from V and 4 bases from J, the junction contained 1 base not matched to a gene. The CDR3 coding sequence is TGCAGTGCTAGAGACACAGGGGGCACTGAAGCTTTCTTT. Its protein is CSARDTGGTEAFF.

V gene TRBV12-3 or TRBV12-4 combines with J gene TRBJ2-7, with D unresolved. Trimming left V 7 bases short and J 4 bases short, with 8 bases between. The CDR3 is 11 residues long. The CDR3 sequence is CASTRGYEQYF. Written as DNA, the CDR3 is TGTGCCAGCACCCGTGGGTACGAGCAGTACTTC.

This clonotype came up a few times. The chain combines TRBV12-3 or TRBV12-4 with TRBJ1-1; D not resolved. CDR3 length: 12 amino acids. V shed 5 bases and J shed 0 bases, with 4 bases lying between them. CDR3 DNA sequence: TGTGCCAGCAGTCCCATGAACACTGAAGCTTTCTTT. Protein: CASSPMNTEAFF.

V and J are TRBV6-5 and TRBJ2-5; possible D gene TRBD1, 5 bases. CDR1 MNHEY and CDR2 SVGAGI come from the germline V gene. V was cut by 4 bases and J by 5 bases, with 11 bases left in between. The CDR3 consists of 13 residues. The CDR3 bases are TGTGCCAGCAGTTCCAGGGTCTGGGAGACCCAGTACTTC. Its translation: CASSSRVWETQYF.

This sequence joins TRBV7-2 and TRBJ1-2; TRBD1 matches at 7 bases. The trim removed 8 bases at V and 3 bases at J, leaving 12 bases unmatched. Per germline, CDR1 SGHTA and CDR2 FQGNSA. The CDR3 is 15 residues long. The CDR3 bases are TGTGCCAGCGCCGGGACGGTCGACAGGGACTATGGCTACACCTTC. Amino acids: CASAGTVDRDYGYTF.